This T cell receptor beta chain was profiled in a study of shared clonotypes between healthy human individuals. The CD4+ fraction was divided into a CD45RA+ naive subset and a CD45RA-negative memory subset. On this clone itself: This same CDR3 is encoded by further DNA sequences in the sample.

Once extracted for a subset, genomic DNA was divided evenly among several immunoSEQ plates. Methods used by the authors: For the immunoSEQ data, sequences were junction-only without quality scores, so filtering differed. Method: immunoSEQ multiplex PCR; TCRdb's copy keeps in-frame clones and lacks some. The DNA was the basis for D and trimming; V, J and clone size are from that table. Of 1.6 million or so clones in the sample, roughly 96% were seen once. Germline-derived CDR1 and CDR2 are SGHRS and YFSETQ. After removal of 3 bases from V and 4 bases from J, the junction contained 2 bases not matched to a gene. CDR3 length equals 15 residues.

The chain joins TRBV5-1 to TRBJ2-7; TRBD2 matches 15 bases. The clonotype comes from a man aged 25 to 40 in good health. Sample: naive CD4+ T cells sorted from blood. Noted subset: CD45RA+ positively selected. The CDR3, as DNA: TGCGCCAGCAGCTCTGGGACTAGCGGGGGGTACGAGCAGTACTTC. It yields the protein CASSSGTSGGYEQYF.